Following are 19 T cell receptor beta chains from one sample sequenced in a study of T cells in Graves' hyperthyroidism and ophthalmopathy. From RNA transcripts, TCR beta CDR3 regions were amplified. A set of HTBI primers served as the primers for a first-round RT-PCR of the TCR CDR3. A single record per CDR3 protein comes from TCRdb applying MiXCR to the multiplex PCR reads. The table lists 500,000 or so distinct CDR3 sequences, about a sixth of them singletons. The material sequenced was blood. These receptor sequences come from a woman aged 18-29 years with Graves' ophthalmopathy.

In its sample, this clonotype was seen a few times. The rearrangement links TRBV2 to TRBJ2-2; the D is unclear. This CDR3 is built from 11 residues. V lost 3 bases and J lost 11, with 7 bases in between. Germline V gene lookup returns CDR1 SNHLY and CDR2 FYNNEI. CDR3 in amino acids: CASSEARELFF. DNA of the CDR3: TGTGCCAGCAGTGAGGCCCGTGAGCTGTTTTTT.

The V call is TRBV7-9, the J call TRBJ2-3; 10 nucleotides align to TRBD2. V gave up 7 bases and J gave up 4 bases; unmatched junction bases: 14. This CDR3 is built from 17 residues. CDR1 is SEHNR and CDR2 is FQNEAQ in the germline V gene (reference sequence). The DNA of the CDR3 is TGTGCCAGCAAGGGCCTAGCGGGGGCTCTAGGCCCAGATACGCAGTATTTT. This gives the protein CASKGLAGALGPDTQYF. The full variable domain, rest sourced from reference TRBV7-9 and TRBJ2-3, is DTGVSQNPRHKITKRGQNVTFRCDPISEHNRLYWYRQTLGQGPEFLTYFQNEAQLEKSRLLSDRFSAERPKGSFSTLEIQRTEQGDSAMYLCASKGLAGALGPDTQYFGPGTRLTVL.

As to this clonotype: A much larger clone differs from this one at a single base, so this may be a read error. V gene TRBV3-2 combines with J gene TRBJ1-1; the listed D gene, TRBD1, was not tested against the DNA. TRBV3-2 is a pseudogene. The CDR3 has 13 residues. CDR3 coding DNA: TGTGCCAGCAGCTCCAGGGTTGTGACTGAAGCTCTCTTT. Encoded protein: CASSSRVVTEALF.

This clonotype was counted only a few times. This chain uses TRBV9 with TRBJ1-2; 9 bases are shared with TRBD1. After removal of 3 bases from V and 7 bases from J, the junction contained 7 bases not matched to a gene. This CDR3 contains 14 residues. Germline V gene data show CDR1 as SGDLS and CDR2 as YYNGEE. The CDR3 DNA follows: TGTGCCAGCAGCGACCGGACAGGGGAAATTGGCTACACCTTC. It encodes CASSDRTGEIGYTF.

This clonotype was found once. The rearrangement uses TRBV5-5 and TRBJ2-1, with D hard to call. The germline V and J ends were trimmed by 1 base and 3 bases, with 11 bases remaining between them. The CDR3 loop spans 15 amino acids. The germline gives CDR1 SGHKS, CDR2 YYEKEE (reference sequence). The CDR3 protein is CASSLSPNVYNEQFF. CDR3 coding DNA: TGTGCCAGCAGCTTGAGTCCGAACGTCTACAATGAGCAGTTCTTC.

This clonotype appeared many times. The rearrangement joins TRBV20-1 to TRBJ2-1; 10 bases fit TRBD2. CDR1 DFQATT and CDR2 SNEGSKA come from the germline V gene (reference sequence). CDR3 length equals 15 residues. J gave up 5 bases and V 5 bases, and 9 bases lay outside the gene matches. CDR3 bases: TGCAGTGCTCCAATGCCCAGCGGGGGGGACAATGAGCAGTTCTTC. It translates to CSAPMPSGGDNEQFF.

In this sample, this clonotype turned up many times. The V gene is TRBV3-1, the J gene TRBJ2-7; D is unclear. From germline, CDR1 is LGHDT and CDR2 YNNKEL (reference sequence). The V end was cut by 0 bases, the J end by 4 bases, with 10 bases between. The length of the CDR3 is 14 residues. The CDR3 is CASSQDQWVYEQYF. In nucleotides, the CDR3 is TGTGCCAGCAGCCAAGATCAGTGGGTGTACGAGCAGTACTTC.

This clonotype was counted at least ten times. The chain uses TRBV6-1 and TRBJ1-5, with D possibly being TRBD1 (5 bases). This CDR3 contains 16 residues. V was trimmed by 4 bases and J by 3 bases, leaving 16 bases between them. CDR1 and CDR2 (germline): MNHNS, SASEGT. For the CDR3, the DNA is TGTGCCAGCAGTGCTTCAGACAGAGCGAACAATCAGCCCCAGCATTTT. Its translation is CASSASDRANNQPQHF.

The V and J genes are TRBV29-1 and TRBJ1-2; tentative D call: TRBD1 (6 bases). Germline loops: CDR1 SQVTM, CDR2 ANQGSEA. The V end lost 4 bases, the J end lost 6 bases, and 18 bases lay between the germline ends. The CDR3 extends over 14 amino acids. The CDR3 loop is CSVAGTARGNGYTF. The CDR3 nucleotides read TGCAGCGTTGCCGGGACGGCCAGGGGCAATGGCTACACCTTC.

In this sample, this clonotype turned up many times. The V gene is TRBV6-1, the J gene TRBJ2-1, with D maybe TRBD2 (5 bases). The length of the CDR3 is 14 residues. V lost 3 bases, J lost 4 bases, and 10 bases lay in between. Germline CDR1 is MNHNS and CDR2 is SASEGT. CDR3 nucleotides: TGTGCCAGCAGTGAGGGAGCCCCTTACAATGAGCAGTTCTTC. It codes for CASSEGAPYNEQFF.

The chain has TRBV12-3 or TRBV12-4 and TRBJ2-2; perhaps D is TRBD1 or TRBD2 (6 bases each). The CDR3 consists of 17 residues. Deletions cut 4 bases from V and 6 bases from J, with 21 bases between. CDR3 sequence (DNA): TGTGCCAGCAGTTCCCTAGGGGGAGGACGAGCGGCCGGGGAGCTGTTTTTT. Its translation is CASSSLGGGRAAGELFF.

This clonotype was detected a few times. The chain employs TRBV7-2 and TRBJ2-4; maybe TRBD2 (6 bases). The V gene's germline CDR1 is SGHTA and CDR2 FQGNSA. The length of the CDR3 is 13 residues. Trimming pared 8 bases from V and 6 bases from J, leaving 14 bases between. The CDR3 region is CASRGSGRNIQYF. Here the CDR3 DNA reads TGTGCCAGCCGGGGGAGCGGACGAAACATTCAGTACTTC.

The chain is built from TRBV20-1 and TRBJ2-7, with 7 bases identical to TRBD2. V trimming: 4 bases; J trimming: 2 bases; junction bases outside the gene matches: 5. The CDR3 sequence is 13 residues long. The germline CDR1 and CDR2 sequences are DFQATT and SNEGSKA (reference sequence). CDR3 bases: TGCAGTGCTATAGGCGGGAGTACCTACGAGCAGTACTTC. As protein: CSAIGGSTYEQYF.

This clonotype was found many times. CDR3 coding DNA: TGCGCCAGCAGCTTGGCCACAGCGGGGGTCACAGATACGCAGTATTTT. Protein product: CASSLATAGVTDTQYF. V gene TRBV5-1 combines with J gene TRBJ2-3; 8 bases are a match to TRBD2. V dropped 0 bases and J dropped 2; count of bases not matched to a gene: 5. The CDR3 runs to 16 residues. CDR1 SGHRS and CDR2 YFSETQ come from the germline V gene. The full variable domain, completed using reference TRBV5-1 and TRBJ2-3, is KAGVTQTPRYLIKTRGQQVTLSCSPISGHRSVSWYQQTPGQGLQFLFEYFSETQRNKGNFPGRFSGRQFSNSRSEMNVSTLELGDSALYLCASSLATAGVTDTQYFGPGTRLTVL.

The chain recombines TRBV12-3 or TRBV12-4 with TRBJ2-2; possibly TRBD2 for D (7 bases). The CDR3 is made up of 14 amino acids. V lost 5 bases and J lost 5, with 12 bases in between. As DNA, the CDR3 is TGTGCCAGCAGTGAGGGGGGGCGGACCGGGGAGCTGTTTTTT. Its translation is CASSEGGRTGELFF.

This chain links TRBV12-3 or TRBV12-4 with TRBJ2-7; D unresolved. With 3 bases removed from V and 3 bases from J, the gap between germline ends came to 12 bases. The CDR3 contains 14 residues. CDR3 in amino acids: CASSFSQKSYEQYF. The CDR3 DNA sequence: TGTGCCAGCAGTTTTTCTCAGAAAAGCTACGAGCAGTACTTC.

CDR3 amino acids: CASSWTGNNEQFF. The CDR3 nucleotides are TGTGCCAGCAGCTGGACAGGGAACAATGAGCAGTTCTTC. The chain carries TRBV5-6 and TRBJ2-1; the match to TRBD1 covers 8 bases. V was clipped by 3 bases and J by 5 bases; unmatched bases: 1. The germline CDR1 and CDR2 sequences are SGHDT and YYEEEE. The CDR3 is 13 residues long.

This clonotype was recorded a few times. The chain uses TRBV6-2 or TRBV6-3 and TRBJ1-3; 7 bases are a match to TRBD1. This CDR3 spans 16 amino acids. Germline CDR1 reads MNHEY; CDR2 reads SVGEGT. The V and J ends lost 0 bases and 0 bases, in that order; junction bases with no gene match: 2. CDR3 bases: TGTGCCAGCAGTTACTCGACAGGGTCCTCTGGAAACACCATATATTTT. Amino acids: CASSYSTGSSGNTIYF.

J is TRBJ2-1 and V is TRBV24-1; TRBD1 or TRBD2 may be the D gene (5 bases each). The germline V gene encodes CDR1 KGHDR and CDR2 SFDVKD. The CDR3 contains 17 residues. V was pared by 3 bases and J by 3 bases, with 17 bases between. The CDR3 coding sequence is TGTGCCACCAGTGATCAGGCTGGGTGGGGGAACTACAATGAGCAGTTCTTC. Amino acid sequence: CATSDQAGWGNYNEQFF.